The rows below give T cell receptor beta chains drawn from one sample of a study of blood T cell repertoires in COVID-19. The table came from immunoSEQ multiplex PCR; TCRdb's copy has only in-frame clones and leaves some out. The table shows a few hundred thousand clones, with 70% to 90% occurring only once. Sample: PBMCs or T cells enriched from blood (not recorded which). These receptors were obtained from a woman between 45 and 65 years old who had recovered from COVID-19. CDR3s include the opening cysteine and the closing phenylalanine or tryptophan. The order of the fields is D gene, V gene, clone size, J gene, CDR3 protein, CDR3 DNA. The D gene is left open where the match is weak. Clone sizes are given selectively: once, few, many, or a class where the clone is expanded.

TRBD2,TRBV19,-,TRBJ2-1,CASRLAGASYNEQFF,TGTGCCAGTAGGCTAGCGGGAGCCTCCTACAATGAGCAGTTCTTC
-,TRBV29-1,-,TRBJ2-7,CSVVVGGYEQYF,TGCAGCGTTGTAGTGGGGGGATACGAGCAGTACTTC
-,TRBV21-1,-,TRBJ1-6,CASSSRGKYNSPLHF,TGTGCCAGCAGCAGCAGGGGTAAGTATAATTCACCCCTCCACTTT
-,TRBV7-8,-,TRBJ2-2,CASSKLVVNTGELFF,TGTGCCAGCAGTAAACTCGTTGTGAACACCGGGGAGCTGTTTTTT
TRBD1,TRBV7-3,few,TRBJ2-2,CASSLQGAGGELFF,TGTGCCAGCAGCTTACAGGGGGCCGGCGGGGAGCTGTTTTTT
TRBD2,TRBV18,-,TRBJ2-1,CASSGLAANNEQFF,TGTGCCAGCTCCGGACTAGCGGCTAACAATGAGCAGTTCTTC
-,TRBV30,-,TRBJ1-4,CAWSEKGPNEKLFF,TGTGCCTGGAGTGAGAAGGGGCCTAATGAAAAACTGTTTTTT
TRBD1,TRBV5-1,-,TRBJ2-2,CASSVTGVETGELFF,TGCGCCAGCAGCGTGACAGGGGTGGAAACCGGGGAGCTGTTTTTT
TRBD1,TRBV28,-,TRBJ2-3,CASSLGGTGSTDTQYF,TGTGCCAGCAGTTTGGGGGGGACAGGGAGCACAGATACGCAGTATTTT
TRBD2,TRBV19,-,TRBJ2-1,CASTSGVTSGRAGEQFF,TGTGCCAGTACCTCCGGTGTGACTAGCGGGAGGGCGGGGGAGCAGTTCTTC
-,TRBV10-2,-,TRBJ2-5,CASSGAGPAGETQYF,TGCGCCAGCAGTGGGGCGGGGCCGGCGGGAGAGACCCAGTACTTC
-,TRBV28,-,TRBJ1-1,CASSRPQGRAAFF,TGTGCCAGCAGTCGGCCCCAGGGGCGTGCGGCTTTCTTT
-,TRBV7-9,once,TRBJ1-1,CASSFGETEAFF,TGTGCCAGCAGCTTTGGAGAAACTGAAGCTTTCTTT
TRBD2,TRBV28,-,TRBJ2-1,CASSSRGSGRAGQRFF,TGTGCCAGCAGTTCCCGGGGTAGCGGGAGGGCCGGCCAGCGGTTCTTC
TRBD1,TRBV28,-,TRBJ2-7,CASSPGQGRPSSYEQYF,TGTGCCAGCAGTCCCGGACAGGGCCGACCAAGCTCCTACGAGCAGTACTTC
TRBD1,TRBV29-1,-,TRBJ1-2,CSVETPRQGPNYGYTF,TGCAGCGTTGAAACCCCTCGACAGGGGCCTAACTATGGCTACACCTTC
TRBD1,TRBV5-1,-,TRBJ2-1,CASSLEGDSSYNEQFF,TGCGCCAGCAGCTTGGAAGGGGACAGCTCCTACAATGAGCAGTTCTTC
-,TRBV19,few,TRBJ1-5,CASSIGGRPQHF,TGTGCCAGTAGTATAGGAGGTCGGCCCCAGCATTTT
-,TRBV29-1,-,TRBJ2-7,CSVEDPLGASYEQYF,TGCAGCGTTGAAGATCCGCTGGGGGCGAGCTACGAGCAGTACTTC
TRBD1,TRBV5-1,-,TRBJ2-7,CASSVGQGGEQYF,TGCGCCAGCAGCGTGGGACAGGGTGGGGAGCAGTACTTC
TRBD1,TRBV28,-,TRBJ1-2,CASNPGGEYGYTF,TGTGCCAGCAATCCAGGGGGCGAGTATGGCTACACCTTC
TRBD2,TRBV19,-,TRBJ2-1,CASSTGPASGTNEQFF,TGTGCCAGTAGTACGGGGCCCGCTAGCGGTACGAATGAGCAGTTCTTC
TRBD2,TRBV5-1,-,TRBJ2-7,CASSTGTSGPYEQYF,TGCGCCAGCAGCACCGGGACTAGCGGTCCCTACGAGCAGTACTTC
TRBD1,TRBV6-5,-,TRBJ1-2,CATRQGDGYTF,TGTGCCACTAGACAGGGGGATGGCTACACCTTC
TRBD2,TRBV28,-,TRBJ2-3,CASSFVGAAGGGYF,TGTGCCAGCAGTTTCGTCGGAGCGGCGGGAGGGGGGTATTTT
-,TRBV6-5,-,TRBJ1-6,CASSYSKGRNSPLHF,TGTGCCAGCAGTTACTCGAAGGGGAGGAATTCACCCCTCCACTTT
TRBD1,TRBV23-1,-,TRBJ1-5,CASSQSKGQGVGGPQHF,TGCGCCAGCAGTCAATCGAAGGGACAGGGAGTCGGGGGGCCCCAGCATTTT
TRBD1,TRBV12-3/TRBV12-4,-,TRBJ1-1,CASRYRQGSEAFF,TGTGCCAGCAGATATAGACAGGGAAGTGAAGCTTTCTTT
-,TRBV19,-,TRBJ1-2,CASSISLYGYTF,TGTGCCAGTAGTATTTCCCTCTATGGCTACACCTTC
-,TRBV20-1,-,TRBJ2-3,CSASDSTRVPDTQYF,TGCAGTGCTAGTGACTCCACGAGGGTCCCAGATACGCAGTATTTT
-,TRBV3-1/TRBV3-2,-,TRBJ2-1,CASSQVGGRQNEQFF,TGTGCCAGCAGCCAAGTGGGGGGAAGACAGAATGAGCAGTTCTTC
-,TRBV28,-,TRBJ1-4,CASSLVRPRGAGEKLFF,TGTGCCAGCAGTTTAGTTCGGCCGCGGGGGGCGGGTGAAAAACTGTTTTTT
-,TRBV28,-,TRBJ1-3,CASSLPFGSSGNTIYF,TGTGCCAGCAGTTTGCCTTTCGGGAGCTCTGGAAACACCATATATTTT
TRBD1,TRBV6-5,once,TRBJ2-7,CASRQGVEGEQYF,TGTGCCAGCAGACAGGGGGTAGAAGGCGAGCAGTACTTC
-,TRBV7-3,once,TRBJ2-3,CASSWGRITDTQYF,TGTGCCAGCAGCTGGGGGAGGATCACAGATACGCAGTATTTT
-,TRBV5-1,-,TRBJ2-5,CASSLAQIGETQYF,TGCGCCAGCAGCTTGGCGCAGATTGGAGAGACCCAGTACTTC
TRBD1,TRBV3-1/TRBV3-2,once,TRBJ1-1,CASSVYRGLNTEAFF,TGTGCCAGCAGCGTCTACAGGGGATTGAACACTGAAGCTTTCTTT